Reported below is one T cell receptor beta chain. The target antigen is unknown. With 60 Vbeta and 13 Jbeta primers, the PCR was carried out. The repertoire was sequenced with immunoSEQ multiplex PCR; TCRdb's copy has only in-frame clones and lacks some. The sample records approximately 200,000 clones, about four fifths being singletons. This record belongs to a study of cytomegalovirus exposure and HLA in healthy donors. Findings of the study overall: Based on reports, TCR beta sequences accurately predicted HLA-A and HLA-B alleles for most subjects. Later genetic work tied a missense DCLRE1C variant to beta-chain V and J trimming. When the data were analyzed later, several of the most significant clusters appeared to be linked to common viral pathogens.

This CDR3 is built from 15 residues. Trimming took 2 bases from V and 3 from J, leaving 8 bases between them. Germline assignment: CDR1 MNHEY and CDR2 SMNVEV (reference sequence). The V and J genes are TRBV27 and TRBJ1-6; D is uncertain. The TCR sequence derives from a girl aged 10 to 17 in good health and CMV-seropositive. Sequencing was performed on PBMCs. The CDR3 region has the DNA TGTGCCAGCAGTTTACAGCGGATCTATAATTCACCCCTCCACTTT. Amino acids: CASSLQRIYNSPLHF.